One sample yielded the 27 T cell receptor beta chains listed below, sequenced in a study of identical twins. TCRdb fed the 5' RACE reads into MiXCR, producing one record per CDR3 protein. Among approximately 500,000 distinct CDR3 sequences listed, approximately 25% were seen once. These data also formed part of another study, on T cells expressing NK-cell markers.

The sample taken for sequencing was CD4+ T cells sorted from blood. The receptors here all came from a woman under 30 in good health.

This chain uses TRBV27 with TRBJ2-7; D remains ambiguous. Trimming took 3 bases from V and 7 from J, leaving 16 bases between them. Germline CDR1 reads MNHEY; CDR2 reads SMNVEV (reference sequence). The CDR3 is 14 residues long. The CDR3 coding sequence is TGTGCCAGCAGTTTTCGTAGGGCCTCGGGTGAGCAGTACTTC. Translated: CASSFRRASGEQYF.

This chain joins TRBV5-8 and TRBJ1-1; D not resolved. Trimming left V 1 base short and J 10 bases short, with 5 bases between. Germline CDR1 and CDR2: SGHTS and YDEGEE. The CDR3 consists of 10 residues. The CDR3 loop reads CASSLSPAFF. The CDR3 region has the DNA TGTGCCAGCAGCTTGTCACCAGCTTTCTTT.

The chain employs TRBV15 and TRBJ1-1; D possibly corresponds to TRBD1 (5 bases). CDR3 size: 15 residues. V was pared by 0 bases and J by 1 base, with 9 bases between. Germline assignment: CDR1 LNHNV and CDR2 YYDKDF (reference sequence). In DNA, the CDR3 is TGTGCCACCAGCAGAGATCCTACAGGGAACACTGAAGCTTTCTTT. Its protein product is CATSRDPTGNTEAFF.

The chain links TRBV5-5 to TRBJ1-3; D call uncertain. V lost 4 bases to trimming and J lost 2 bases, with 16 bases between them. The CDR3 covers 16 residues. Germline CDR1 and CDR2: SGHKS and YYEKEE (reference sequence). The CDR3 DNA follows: TGTGCCAGCAGCCTTTGGAGGACGGCTACTGGAAACACCATATATTTT. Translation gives CASSLWRTATGNTIYF. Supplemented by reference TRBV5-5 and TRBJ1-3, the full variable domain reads DAGVTQSPTHLIKTRGQQVTLRCSPISGHKSVSWYQQVLGQGPQFIFQYYEKEERGRGNFPDRFSARQFPNYSSELNVNALLLGDSALYLCASSLWRTATGNTIYFGEGSWLTVV.

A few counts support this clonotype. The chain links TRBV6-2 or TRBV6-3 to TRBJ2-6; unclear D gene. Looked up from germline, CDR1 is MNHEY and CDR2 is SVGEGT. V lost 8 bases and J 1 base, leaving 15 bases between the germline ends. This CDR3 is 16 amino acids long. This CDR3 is CASLHLGWSGANVLTF. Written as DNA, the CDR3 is TGTGCCAGCCTACACCTCGGGTGGTCTGGGGCCAACGTCCTGACTTTC.

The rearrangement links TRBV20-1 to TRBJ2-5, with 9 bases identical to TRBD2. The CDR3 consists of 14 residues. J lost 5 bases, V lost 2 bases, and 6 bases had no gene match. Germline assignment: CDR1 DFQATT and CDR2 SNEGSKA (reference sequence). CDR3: CSARRAGGGETQYF. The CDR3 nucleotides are TGCAGTGCTAGACGAGCGGGGGGTGGGGAGACCCAGTACTTC.

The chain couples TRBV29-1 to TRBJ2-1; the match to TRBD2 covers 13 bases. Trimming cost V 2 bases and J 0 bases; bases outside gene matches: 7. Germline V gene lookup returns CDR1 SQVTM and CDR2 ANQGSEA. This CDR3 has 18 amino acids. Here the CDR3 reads CSVEKTSGGNSSYNEQFF. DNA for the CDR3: TGCAGCGTTGAAAAGACTAGCGGGGGGAACAGCTCCTACAATGAGCAGTTCTTC.

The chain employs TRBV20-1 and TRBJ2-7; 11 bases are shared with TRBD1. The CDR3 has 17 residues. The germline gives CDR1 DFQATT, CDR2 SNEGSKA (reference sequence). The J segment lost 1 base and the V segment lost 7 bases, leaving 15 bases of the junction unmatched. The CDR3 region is CSVQDRGRLGSSYEQYF. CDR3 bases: TGCAGTGTCCAGGACAGGGGGCGCCTGGGGTCATCCTACGAGCAGTACTTC.

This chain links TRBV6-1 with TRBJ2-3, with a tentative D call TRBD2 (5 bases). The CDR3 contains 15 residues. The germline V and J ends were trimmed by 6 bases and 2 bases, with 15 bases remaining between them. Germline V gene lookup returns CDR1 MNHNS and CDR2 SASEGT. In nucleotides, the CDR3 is TGTGCCAGCAGAACTAGACAAATTATCACAGATACGCAGTATTTT. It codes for CASRTRQIITDTQYF.

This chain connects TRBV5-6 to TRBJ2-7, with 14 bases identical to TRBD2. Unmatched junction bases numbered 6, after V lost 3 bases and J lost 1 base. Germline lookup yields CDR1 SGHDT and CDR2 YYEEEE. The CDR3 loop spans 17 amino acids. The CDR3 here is CASSYPGLAGVSYEQYF. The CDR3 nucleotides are TGTGCCAGCAGCTACCCGGGACTAGCGGGAGTATCCTACGAGCAGTACTTC.

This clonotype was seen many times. The CDR3: CSAGPRTDTQYF. The DNA of the CDR3 is TGCAGTGCCGGACCTCGCACAGATACGCAGTATTTT. The chain joins TRBV20-1 to TRBJ2-3; D ambiguous. The CDR3 length is 12 residues. V was shortened by 6 bases and J by 1 base, with 8 bases between the two germline ends. Germline values: CDR1 DFQATT, CDR2 SNEGSKA (reference sequence).

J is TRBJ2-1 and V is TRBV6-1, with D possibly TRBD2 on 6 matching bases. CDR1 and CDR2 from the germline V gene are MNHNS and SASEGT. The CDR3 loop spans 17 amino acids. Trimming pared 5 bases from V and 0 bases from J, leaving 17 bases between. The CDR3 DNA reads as TGTGCCAGCAGTCCGGGAGTCGGGGCAAGCTCCTACAATGAGCAGTTCTTC. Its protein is CASSPGVGASSYNEQFF.

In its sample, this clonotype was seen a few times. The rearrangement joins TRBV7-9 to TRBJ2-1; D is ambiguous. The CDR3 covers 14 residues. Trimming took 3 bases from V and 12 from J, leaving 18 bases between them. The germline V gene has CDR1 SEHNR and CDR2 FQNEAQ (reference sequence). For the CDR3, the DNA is TGTGCCAGCAGCTTTGGGTCTTTTCGTGATGTGCAGTTCTTC. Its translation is CASSFGSFRDVQFF.

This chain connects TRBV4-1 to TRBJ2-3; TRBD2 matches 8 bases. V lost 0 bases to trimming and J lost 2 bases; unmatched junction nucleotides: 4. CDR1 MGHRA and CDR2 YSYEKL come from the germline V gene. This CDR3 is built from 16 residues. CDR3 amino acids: CASSQDKAGDTDTQYF. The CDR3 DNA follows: TGCGCCAGCAGCCAAGACAAAGCGGGGGACACAGATACGCAGTATTTT.

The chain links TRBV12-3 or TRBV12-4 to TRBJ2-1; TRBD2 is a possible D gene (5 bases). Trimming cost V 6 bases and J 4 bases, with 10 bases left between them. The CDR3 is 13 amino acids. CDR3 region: CASRSGLYNEQFF. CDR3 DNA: TGTGCCAGCAGGAGCGGACTTTACAATGAGCAGTTCTTC.

CDR3 nucleotides: TGTGCCAGCAGCTCGACACTCGCCGGGACTAGCGGCAATGAGCAGTTCTTC. Its translation: CASSSTLAGTSGNEQFF. This rearrangement joins TRBV7-2 to TRBJ2-1; 11 positions match TRBD2. Germline V gene sequence: CDR1 SGHTA, CDR2 FQGNSA. J gave up 6 bases and V 4 bases, and 11 bases lay outside the gene matches. The CDR3 has 17 residues. The whole variable domain, filled in from reference TRBV7-2 and TRBJ2-1, reads GAGVSQSPSNKVTEKGKDVELRCDPISGHTALYWYRQSLGQGLEFLIYFQGNSAPDKSGLPSDRFSAERTGGSVSTLTIQRTQQEDSAVYLCASSSTLAGTSGNEQFFGPGTRLTVL.

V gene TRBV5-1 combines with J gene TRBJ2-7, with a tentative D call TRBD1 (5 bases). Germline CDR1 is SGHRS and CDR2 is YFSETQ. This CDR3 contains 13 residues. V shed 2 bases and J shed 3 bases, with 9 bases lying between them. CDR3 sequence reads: CASSLRTFYEQYF. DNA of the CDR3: TGCGCCAGCAGCTTACGGACATTCTACGAGCAGTACTTC.

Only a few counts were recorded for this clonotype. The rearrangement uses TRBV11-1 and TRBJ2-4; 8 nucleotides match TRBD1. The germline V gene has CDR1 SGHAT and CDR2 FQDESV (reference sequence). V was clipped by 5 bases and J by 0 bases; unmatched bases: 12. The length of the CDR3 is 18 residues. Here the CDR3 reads CASSPGRLGQVAKNIQYF. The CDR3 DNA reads TGTGCCAGCAGCCCCGGGCGCTTGGGACAGGTAGCCAAAAACATTCAGTACTTC.

The CDR3 DNA reads as TGTGCCAGCAGCGCCCCGGGGACTACCTCTAGCACAGATACGCAGTATTTT. Translated: CASSAPGTTSSTDTQYF. V gene TRBV9 combines with J gene TRBJ2-3; 7 nucleotides line up with TRBD2. Per germline, CDR1 SGDLS and CDR2 YYNGEE. The CDR3 sequence is 17 residues long. V lost 3 bases, J lost 0 bases, and 10 bases stayed unmatched.

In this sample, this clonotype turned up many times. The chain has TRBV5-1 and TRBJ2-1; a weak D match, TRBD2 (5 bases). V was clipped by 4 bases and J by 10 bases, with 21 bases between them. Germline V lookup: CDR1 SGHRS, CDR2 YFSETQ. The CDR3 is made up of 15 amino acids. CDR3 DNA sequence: TGCGCCAGCAGCCTACAACCCTTCGGGGTGGAGGAGCAGTTCTTC. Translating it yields CASSLQPFGVEEQFF.

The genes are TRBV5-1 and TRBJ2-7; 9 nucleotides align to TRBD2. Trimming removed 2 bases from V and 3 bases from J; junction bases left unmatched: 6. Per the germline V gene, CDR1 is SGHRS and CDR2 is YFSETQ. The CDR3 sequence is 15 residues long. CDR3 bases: TGCGCCAGCAGCTTTGAACTAGCGGGTGTCTACGAGCAGTACTTC. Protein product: CASSFELAGVYEQYF.

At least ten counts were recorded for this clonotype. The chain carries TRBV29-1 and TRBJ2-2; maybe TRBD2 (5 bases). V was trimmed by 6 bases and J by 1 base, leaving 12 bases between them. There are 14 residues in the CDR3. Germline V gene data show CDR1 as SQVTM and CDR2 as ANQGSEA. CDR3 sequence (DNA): TGCAGCGTAGGGAGCAGGAGGAACACCGGGGAGCTGTTTTTT. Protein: CSVGSRRNTGELFF.

The CDR3 sequence: CASVDYEQYF. CDR3 DNA: TGTGCCAGCGTAGACTACGAGCAGTACTTC. The rearrangement links TRBV2 to TRBJ2-7, with D unresolved. The CDR3 has 10 residues. CDR1 is SNHLY, CDR2 FYNNEI, per germline. Trimming removed 8 bases at V and 3 bases at J, with 5 bases between.

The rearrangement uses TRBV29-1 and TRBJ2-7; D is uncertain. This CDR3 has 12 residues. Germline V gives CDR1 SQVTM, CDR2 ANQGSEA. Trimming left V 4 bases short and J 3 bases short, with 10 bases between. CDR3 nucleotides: TGCAGCGTTGGAAGTCGGCGCTACGAGCAGTACTTC. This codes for CSVGSRRYEQYF.

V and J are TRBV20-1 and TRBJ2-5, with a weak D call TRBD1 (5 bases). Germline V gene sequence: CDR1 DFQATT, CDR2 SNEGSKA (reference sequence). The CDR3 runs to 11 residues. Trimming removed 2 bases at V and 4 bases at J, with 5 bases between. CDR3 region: CSARQGETQYF. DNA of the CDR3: TGCAGTGCTAGACAGGGAGAGACCCAGTACTTC.

The CDR3 nucleotides read TGTGCCAGCACCTTTAGCGGCTCTCCCAATGAGCAGTTCTTC. This gives the protein CASTFSGSPNEQFF. The chain joins TRBV7-8 to TRBJ2-1; a weak D match, TRBD2 (6 bases). Germline-derived CDR1 and CDR2 are SGHVS and FQNEAQ. This CDR3 is built from 14 residues. V lost 7 bases and J lost 6, with 16 bases in between.

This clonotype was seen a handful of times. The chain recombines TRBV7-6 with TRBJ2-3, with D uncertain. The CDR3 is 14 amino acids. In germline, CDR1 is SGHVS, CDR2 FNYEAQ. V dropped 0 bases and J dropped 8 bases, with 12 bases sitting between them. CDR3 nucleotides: TGTGCCAGCAGCTTAGCTCCGCAAGAGACTACGCAGTATTTT. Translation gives CASSLAPQETTQYF.